These 25 T cell receptor beta chains were all obtained from the same sample, sequenced in a study of CD8 T cells in Susac syndrome (dated by TCRdb to 2018 to 2020). The library was obtained by the immunoSEQ multiplex PCR assay. RNA was extracted with the RNeasy kit and about 0.5 to 1 ug was reverse transcribed using random hexamers. The raw public reads went through TCRdb reprocessing: fastp at Q25, MiXCR clone calling, in-frame beta chains kept. Every distinct CDR3 protein forms one entry, paired with its most common genes and DNA. The sample table lists around 190,000 distinct CDR3 sequences, about 93% of them with a count of one. 0.1% of the sample is in the top ten clones. Input material: CD4+ T cells from PBMCs. The receptor source for this set is a human donor in good health.

The chain combines TRBV15 with TRBJ2-5; weak D call: TRBD1 (5 bases). This CDR3 has 13 residues. The V gene's germline CDR1 is LNHNV and CDR2 YYDKDF (reference sequence). Deletions cut 0 bases from V and 3 bases from J, with 5 bases between. CDR3 bases: TGTGCCACCAGCAGAGACAGGGAAGAGACCCAGTACTTC. This codes for CATSRDREETQYF.

This CDR3 is CASSSRGPNQPQHF. In DNA form, the CDR3 reads TGTGCCAGCAGTTCTCGGGGTCCCAATCAGCCCCAGCATTTT. The chain is built from TRBV12-3 or TRBV12-4 and TRBJ1-5, with D uncertain. This CDR3 is 14 amino acids long. Deletions cut 4 bases from V and 3 bases from J, with 10 bases between.

The chain is built from TRBV19 and TRBJ1-6; the match to TRBD1 covers 9 bases. Germline-derived CDR1 and CDR2 are LNHDA and SQIVND (reference sequence). V shed 4 bases, J shed 5 bases, and the junction held 6 bases outside the gene matches. The CDR3 has 16 amino acids. CDR3 in amino acids: CASSTGDRGDNSPLHF. In DNA, the CDR3 is TGTGCCAGTAGTACCGGAGACAGGGGGGATAATTCACCCCTCCACTTT.

This chain joins TRBV9 and TRBJ2-1; no clear D. Germline V CDR1 and CDR2: SGDLS, YYNGEE. CDR3 length: 16 amino acids. Between the trimmed V and J ends, which lost 0 bases and 10 bases, there was a span of 20 bases. The CDR3 DNA reads TGTGCCAGCAGCGTAGGGCCAGGTGGTCGGGCGGCCGAGCAGTTCTTC. Amino acid sequence: CASSVGPGGRAAEQFF.

The chain couples TRBV3-1 to TRBJ2-3; 14 bases map to TRBD2. J was trimmed by 2 bases and V by 6 bases; bases with no gene match: 4. Per the germline V gene, CDR1 is LGHDT and CDR2 is YNNKEL (reference sequence). The CDR3 runs to 16 residues. The DNA of the CDR3 is TGTGCCAGCAGGAGGACTAGCGGGGGGTACACAGATACGCAGTATTTT. As protein: CASRRTSGGYTDTQYF.

The V gene is TRBV20-1, the J gene TRBJ1-1, with D perhaps matching TRBD1 (5 bases). V was trimmed by 0 bases and J by 0 bases, leaving 11 bases between them. The germline gives CDR1 DFQATT, CDR2 SNEGSKA (reference sequence). CDR3 length equals 15 residues. The CDR3 nucleotides are TGCAGTGCTAGAGATGCGGCAGGGCTGAACACTGAAGCTTTCTTT. Translated: CSARDAAGLNTEAFF.

The V call is TRBV5-1, the J call TRBJ1-6; 7 positions match TRBD1. Germline loops: CDR1 SGHRS, CDR2 YFSETQ. Trimming at V came to 4 bases and at J to 0 bases, leaving 13 bases not matched to a gene. This CDR3 comprises 19 residues. In nucleotides, the CDR3 is TGCGCCAGCAGCCACCGTCCAGACAGGGAGATCTCCTATAATTCACCCCTCCACTTT. It translates to CASSHRPDREISYNSPLHF.

In its sample, this clonotype was seen a few times. The chain is built from TRBV28 and TRBJ2-7; the match to TRBD1 covers 9 bases. V lost 5 bases, J lost 1 base, and 6 bases stayed unmatched. The CDR3 has 15 residues. Germline CDR1 and CDR2: MDHEN and SYDVKM. In nucleotides, the CDR3 is TGTGCCAGCAGTCCCCCGGGACAGGGTTCCTACGAGCAGTACTTC. It specifies CASSPPGQGSYEQYF.

The J gene is TRBJ1-1, the V gene TRBV5-4; D uncertain. The CDR3 is 11 amino acids. Germline lookup yields CDR1 SGHNT and CDR2 YYREEE (reference sequence). Trimming took 2 bases from V and 8 from J, leaving 7 bases between them. This chain's CDR3 is CASSFGREAFF. In DNA form, the CDR3 reads TGTGCCAGCAGCTTTGGCCGAGAAGCTTTCTTT.

The chain combines TRBV7-2 with TRBJ2-1; TRBD2 matches at 7 bases. V shed 5 bases and J 7 bases; nucleotides not matched to a gene: 5. This CDR3 spans 13 amino acids. The germline gives CDR1 SGHTA, CDR2 FQGNSA. DNA of the CDR3: TGTGCCAGCAGCGCGACCGGGAGGAATGAGCAGTTCTTC. As protein: CASSATGRNEQFF. The full variable domain, completed using reference TRBV7-2 and TRBJ2-1, is GAGVSQSPSNKVTEKGKDVELRCDPISGHTALYWYRQSLGQGLEFLIYFQGNSAPDKSGLPSDRFSAERTGGSVSTLTIQRTQQEDSAVYLCASSATGRNEQFFGPGTRLTVL.

The chain recombines TRBV28 with TRBJ2-2; 7 bases match TRBD2. Germline values: CDR1 MDHEN, CDR2 SYDVKM. V was clipped by 5 bases and J by 5 bases; unmatched bases: 20. The CDR3 has 19 amino acids. The CDR3 spells CASSPEPVLETSPTGELFF. As DNA, the CDR3 is TGTGCCAGCAGTCCAGAGCCCGTATTAGAGACTAGCCCAACCGGGGAGCTGTTTTTT.

This chain's CDR3 is CASSVGAGSLNEQFF. The CDR3 DNA is TGTGCCAGCAGCGTCGGAGCAGGGAGCCTGAATGAGCAGTTCTTC. The gene calls are TRBV25-1 and TRBJ2-1; D possibly matches TRBD1 or TRBD2 (5 bases each). CDR1 is MGHDK and CDR2 is SYGVNS in the germline V gene. The V end was cut by 6 bases, the J end by 7 bases, with 19 bases between. The CDR3 consists of 15 residues.

The chain employs TRBV6-5 and TRBJ1-2; D not resolved. This CDR3 region has 13 residues. Looked up from germline, CDR1 is MNHEY and CDR2 is SVGAGI. Trimming removed 2 bases from V and 9 bases from J, with 13 bases in between. CDR3 DNA: TGTGCCAGCAGTTACGGGCAGGTTAGGAGCTACACCTTC. It encodes CASSYGQVRSYTF.

This chain links TRBV27 with TRBJ2-1; no firm D call. V was cut by 4 bases and J by 4 bases, with 11 bases left in between. The CDR3 sequence is 14 residues long. CDR1 and CDR2 (germline): MNHEY, SMNVEV (reference sequence). CDR3 sequence (DNA): TGTGCCAGCAGTTACGGACCGAATTACAATGAGCAGTTCTTC. The encoded protein is CASSYGPNYNEQFF.

The chain uses TRBV5-1 and TRBJ1-1; TRBD1 might be the D (6 bases). The CDR3 contains 16 residues. V was trimmed by 4 bases and J by 3 bases, leaving 19 bases between them. Germline CDR1 reads SGHRS; CDR2 reads YFSETQ. The CDR3 DNA reads TGCGCCAGCAGCCAGTTAGGGCAGGGGCCCTACACTGAAGCTTTCTTT. Translation gives CASSQLGQGPYTEAFF.

The chain combines TRBV7-2 with TRBJ1-5; possible D gene TRBD1, 5 bases. The CDR3 has 14 amino acids. The V gene lost 1 base and the J gene lost 7 bases, with 11 bases spanning the gap. Germline assignment: CDR1 SGHTA and CDR2 FQGNSA. The CDR3 reads CASSLGAEGQPQHF. The CDR3 bases are TGTGCCAGCAGCTTAGGTGCCGAGGGGCAGCCCCAGCATTTT.

This clonotype was recorded once. This chain uses TRBV10-3 with TRBJ1-6; the D is unclear. The CDR3 sequence is 12 residues long. Trimming stripped 10 bases from V and 10 bases from J, with 14 bases between. Germline-derived CDR1 and CDR2 are ENHRY and SYGVKD. The CDR3 nucleotides read TGTGCCACCAGGCCGCCGGGGTCACCCCTCCACTTT. This encodes CATRPPGSPLHF.

The rearrangement uses TRBV7-2 and TRBJ1-1; D is undetermined. The CDR3 contains 13 residues. CDR1 and CDR2 from the germline V gene are SGHTA and FQGNSA. Trimming pared 0 bases from V and 1 base from J, leaving 3 bases between. CDR3 residues: CASSLAQNTEAFF. In DNA, the CDR3 is TGTGCCAGCAGCTTAGCGCAGAACACTGAAGCTTTCTTT.

This chain joins TRBV12-3 or TRBV12-4 and TRBJ2-1; D gene uncertain. The V end lost 6 bases, the J end lost 8 bases, and 8 bases lay between the germline ends. The CDR3 is 11 residues long. The CDR3 is CASRRWDEQFF. CDR3 DNA sequence: TGTGCCAGCAGGCGCTGGGATGAGCAGTTCTTC.

The chain recombines TRBV7-9 with TRBJ2-1; D gene uncertain. This CDR3 has 15 residues. Trimming took off 5 bases at V and 5 bases at J, with 16 bases between the two ends. Germline assignment: CDR1 SEHNR and CDR2 FQNEAQ (reference sequence). CDR3 loop: CASSPPQASNNEQFF. CDR3 nucleotide sequence: TGTGCCAGCAGCCCTCCCCAGGCTTCAAACAATGAGCAGTTCTTC. Using reference TRBV7-9 and TRBJ2-1 for the parts outside the CDR3, the full variable domain is DTGVSQNPRHKITKRGQNVTFRCDPISEHNRLYWYRQTLGQGPEFLTYFQNEAQLEKSRLLSDRFSAERPKGSFSTLEIQRTEQGDSAMYLCASSPPQASNNEQFFGPGTRLTVL.

The CDR3 coding sequence is TGTGCCAGCAGCCCGCGAGGGCTCACTGGGGAGCTGTTTTTT. This sequence encodes CASSPRGLTGELFF. The chain carries TRBV7-2 and TRBJ2-2; D perhaps matches TRBD2 (5 bases). V was shortened by 5 bases and J by 8 bases, with 15 bases between the two germline ends. CDR3 length: 14 residues. Germline V gene lookup returns CDR1 SGHTA and CDR2 FQGNSA.

The V call is TRBV2, the J call TRBJ2-6; 10 bases agree with TRBD1. The CDR3 covers 16 residues. V trimming: 6 bases; J trimming: 4 bases; junction bases outside the gene matches: 6. From germline, CDR1 is SNHLY and CDR2 FYNNEI. The CDR3 here is CASSRDRGPGANVLTF. The CDR3 DNA reads TGTGCCAGCAGCCGGGACAGGGGTCCCGGGGCCAACGTCCTGACTTTC.

This clonotype has more than one count but fewer than ten. The chain links TRBV7-8 to TRBJ2-5; 11 positions match TRBD2. The CDR3 is made up of 15 amino acids. Trimming at V came to 1 base and at J to 5 bases, leaving 3 bases not matched to a gene. Looked up from germline, CDR1 is SGHVS and CDR2 is FQNEAQ. The CDR3, as DNA: TGTGCCAGCAGCTTAGGTCTAGCGGGGGGTGAGACCCAGTACTTC. It is translated as CASSLGLAGGETQYF.

The V call is TRBV2, the J call TRBJ1-5; maybe TRBD1 (6 bases). The CDR3 runs 16 residues. The germline CDR1 and CDR2 sequences are SNHLY and FYNNEI. V dropped 5 bases and J dropped 2 bases, with 16 bases sitting between them. This CDR3 reads CASSPGGQGRNQPQHF. CDR3 nucleotide sequence: TGTGCCAGCAGTCCCGGGGGGCAGGGGCGCAATCAGCCCCAGCATTTT.

The genes are TRBV7-9 and TRBJ1-1, with 8 bases aligning to TRBD1. Germline V gene data show CDR1 as SEHNR and CDR2 as FQNEAQ (reference sequence). The J segment lost 1 base and the V segment lost 4 bases, leaving 5 bases of the junction unmatched. This CDR3 comprises 15 residues. In DNA, the CDR3 is TGTGCCAGCAGCTCTGCCGGGACAGGGAACACTGAAGCTTTCTTT. This sequence encodes CASSSAGTGNTEAFF.